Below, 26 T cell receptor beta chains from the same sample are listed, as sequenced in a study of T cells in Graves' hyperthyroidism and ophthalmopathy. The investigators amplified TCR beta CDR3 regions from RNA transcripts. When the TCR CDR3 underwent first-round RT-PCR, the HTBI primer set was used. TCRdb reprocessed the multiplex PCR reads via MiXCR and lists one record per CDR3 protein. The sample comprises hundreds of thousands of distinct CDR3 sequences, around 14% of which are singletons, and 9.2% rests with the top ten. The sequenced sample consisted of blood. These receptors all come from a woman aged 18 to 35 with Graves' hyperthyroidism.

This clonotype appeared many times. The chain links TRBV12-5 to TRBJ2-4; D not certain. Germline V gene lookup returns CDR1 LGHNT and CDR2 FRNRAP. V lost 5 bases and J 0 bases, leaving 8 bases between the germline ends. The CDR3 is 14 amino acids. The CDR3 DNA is TGTGCTAGTGGTACTCACATAGCCAAAAACATTCAGTACTTC. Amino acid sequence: CASGTHIAKNIQYF.

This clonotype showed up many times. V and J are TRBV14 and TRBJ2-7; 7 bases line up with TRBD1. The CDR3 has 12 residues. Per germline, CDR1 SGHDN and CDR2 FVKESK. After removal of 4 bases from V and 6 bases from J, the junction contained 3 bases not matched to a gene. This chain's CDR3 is CASSPTGIEQYF. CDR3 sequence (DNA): TGTGCCAGCAGCCCGACAGGGATCGAGCAGTACTTC.

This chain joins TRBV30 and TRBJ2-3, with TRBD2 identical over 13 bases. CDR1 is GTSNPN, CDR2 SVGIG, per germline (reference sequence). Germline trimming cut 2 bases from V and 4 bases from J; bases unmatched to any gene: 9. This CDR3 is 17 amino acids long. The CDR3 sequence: CAWSLGPGLAGADTQYF. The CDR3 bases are TGTGCCTGGAGTTTGGGACCCGGACTAGCGGGAGCAGATACGCAGTATTTT. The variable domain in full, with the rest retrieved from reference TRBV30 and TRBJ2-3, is SQTIHQWPATLVQPVGSPLSLECTVEGTSNPNLYWYRQAAGRGLQLLFYSVGIGQISSEVPQNLSASRPQDRQFILSSKKLLLSDSGFYLCAWSLGPGLAGADTQYFGPGTRLTVL.

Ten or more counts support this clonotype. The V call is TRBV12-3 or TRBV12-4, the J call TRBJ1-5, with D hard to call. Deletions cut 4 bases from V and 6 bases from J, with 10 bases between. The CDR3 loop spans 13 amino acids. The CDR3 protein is CASSSWEGQPQHF. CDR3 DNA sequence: TGTGCCAGCAGTTCTTGGGAAGGTCAGCCCCAGCATTTT.

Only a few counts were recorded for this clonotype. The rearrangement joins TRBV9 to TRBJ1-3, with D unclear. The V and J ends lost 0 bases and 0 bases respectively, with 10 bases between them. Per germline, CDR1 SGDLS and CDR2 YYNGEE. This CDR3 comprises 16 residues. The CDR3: CASSVAGVPSGNTIYF. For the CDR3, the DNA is TGTGCCAGCAGCGTAGCAGGAGTGCCCTCTGGAAACACCATATATTTT.

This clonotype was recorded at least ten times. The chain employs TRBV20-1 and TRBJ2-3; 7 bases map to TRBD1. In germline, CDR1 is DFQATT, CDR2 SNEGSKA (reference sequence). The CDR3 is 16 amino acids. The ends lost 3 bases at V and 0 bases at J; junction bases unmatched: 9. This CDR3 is CSASISGRGSTDTQYF. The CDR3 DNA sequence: TGCAGTGCTAGCATCTCGGGCAGGGGGAGCACAGATACGCAGTATTTT.

As DNA, the CDR3 is TGTGCCAGCAGTTACTCTGGACAGGGGAATCAGCCCCAGCATTTT. Its protein is CASSYSGQGNQPQHF. The chain has TRBV6-5 and TRBJ1-5, with 9 bases lining up with TRBD1. The CDR3 loop spans 15 amino acids. Per the germline V gene, CDR1 is MNHEY and CDR2 is SVGAGI. The trim removed 0 bases at V and 4 bases at J, leaving 1 base unmatched.

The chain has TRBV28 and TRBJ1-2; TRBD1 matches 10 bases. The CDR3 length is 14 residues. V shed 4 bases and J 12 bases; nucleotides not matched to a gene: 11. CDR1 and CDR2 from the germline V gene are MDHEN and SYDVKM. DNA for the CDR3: TGTGCCAGCAGTTATCCGGGACAGGGGTTCCTCCACACCTTC. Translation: CASSYPGQGFLHTF.

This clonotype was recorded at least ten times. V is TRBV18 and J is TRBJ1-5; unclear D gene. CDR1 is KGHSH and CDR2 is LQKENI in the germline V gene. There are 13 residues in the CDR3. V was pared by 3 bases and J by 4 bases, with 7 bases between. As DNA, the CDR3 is TGTGCCAGCTCACCTGACCTAAATCAGCCCCAGCATTTT. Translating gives CASSPDLNQPQHF.

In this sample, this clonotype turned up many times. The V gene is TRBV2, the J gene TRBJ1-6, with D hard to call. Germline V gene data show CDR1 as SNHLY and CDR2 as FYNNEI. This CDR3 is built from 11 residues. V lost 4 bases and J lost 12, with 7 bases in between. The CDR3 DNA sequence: TGTGCCAGCAGTGTATCCGGACCCCTCCACTTT. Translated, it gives CASSVSGPLHF. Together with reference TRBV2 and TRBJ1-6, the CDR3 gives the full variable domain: EPEVTQTPSHQVTQMGQEVILRCVPISNHLYFYWYRQILGQKVEFLVSFYNNEISEKSEIFDDQFSVERPDGSNFTLKIRSTKLEDSAMYFCASSVSGPLHFGNGTRLTVT.

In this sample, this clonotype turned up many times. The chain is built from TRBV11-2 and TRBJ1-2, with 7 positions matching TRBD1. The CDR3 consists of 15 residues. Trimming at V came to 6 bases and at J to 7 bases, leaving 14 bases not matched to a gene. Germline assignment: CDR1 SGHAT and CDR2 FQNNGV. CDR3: CASSQNRGPLVGYTF. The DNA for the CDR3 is TGTGCCAGCAGTCAGAACAGGGGCCCCCTTGTTGGCTACACCTTC.

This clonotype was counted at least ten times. The CDR3 protein is CSANDPGELFF. DNA for the CDR3: TGCAGTGCTAATGATCCCGGGGAGCTGTTTTTT. The chain uses TRBV20-1 and TRBJ2-2; D ambiguous. Trimming stripped 4 bases from V and 6 bases from J, with 6 bases between. Looked up from germline, CDR1 is DFQATT and CDR2 is SNEGSKA (reference sequence). CDR3 length equals 11 residues.

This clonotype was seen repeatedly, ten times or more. In DNA, the CDR3 is TGTGCCAGCAGTCGTACGGCAGGGCTTTTAAACACTGAAGCTTTCTTT. It specifies CASSRTAGLLNTEAFF. This chain uses TRBV28 with TRBJ1-1, with D maybe TRBD1 (5 bases). In germline, CDR1 is MDHEN, CDR2 SYDVKM. The V end was cut by 5 bases, the J end by 2 bases, with 18 bases between. The CDR3 length is 16 residues.

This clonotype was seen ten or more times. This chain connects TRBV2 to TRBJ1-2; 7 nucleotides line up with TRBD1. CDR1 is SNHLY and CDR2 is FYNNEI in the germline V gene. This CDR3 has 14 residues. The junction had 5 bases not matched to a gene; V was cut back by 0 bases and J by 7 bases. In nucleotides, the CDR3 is TGTGCCAGCAGTGAAGCCAGGGACAGCTCTGGCTACACCTTC. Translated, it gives CASSEARDSSGYTF. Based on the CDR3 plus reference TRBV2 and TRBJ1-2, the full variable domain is EPEVTQTPSHQVTQMGQEVILRCVPISNHLYFYWYRQILGQKVEFLVSFYNNEISEKSEIFDDQFSVERPDGSNFTLKIRSTKLEDSAMYFCASSEARDSSGYTFGSGTRLTVV.

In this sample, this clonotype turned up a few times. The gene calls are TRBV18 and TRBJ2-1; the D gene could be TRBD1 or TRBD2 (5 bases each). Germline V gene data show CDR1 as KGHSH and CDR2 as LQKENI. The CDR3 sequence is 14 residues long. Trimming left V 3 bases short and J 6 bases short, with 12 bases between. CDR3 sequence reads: CASSPKGTRNEQFF. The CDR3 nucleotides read TGTGCCAGCTCACCGAAAGGGACCCGCAATGAGCAGTTCTTC.

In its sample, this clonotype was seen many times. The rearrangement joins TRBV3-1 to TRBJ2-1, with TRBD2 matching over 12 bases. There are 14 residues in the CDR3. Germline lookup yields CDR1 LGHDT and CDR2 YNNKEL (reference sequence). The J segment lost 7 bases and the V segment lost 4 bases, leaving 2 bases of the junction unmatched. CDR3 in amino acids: CASSRGLAGNEQFF. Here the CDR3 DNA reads TGTGCCAGCAGCCGCGGACTAGCGGGGAATGAGCAGTTCTTC.

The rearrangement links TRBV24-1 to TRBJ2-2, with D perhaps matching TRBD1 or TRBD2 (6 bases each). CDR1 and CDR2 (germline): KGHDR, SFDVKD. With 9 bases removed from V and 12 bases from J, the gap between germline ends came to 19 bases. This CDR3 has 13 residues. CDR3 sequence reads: CATLNDVGGQLFF. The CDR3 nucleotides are TGTGCCACCCTAAACGACGTAGGGGGGCAGCTGTTTTTT.

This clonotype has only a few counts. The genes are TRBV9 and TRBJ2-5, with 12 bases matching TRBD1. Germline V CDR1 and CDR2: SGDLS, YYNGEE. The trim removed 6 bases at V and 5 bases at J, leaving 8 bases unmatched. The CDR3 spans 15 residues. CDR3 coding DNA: TGTGCCAGCACCCCGGGACAGGGGGCGCGGGAGACCCAGTACTTC. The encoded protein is CASTPGQGARETQYF.

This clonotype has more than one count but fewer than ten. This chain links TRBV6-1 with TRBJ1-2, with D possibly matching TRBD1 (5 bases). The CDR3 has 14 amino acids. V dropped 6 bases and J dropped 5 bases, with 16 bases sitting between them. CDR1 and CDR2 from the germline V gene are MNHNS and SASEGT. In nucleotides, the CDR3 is TGTGCCAGCAGCGGTGGCAGGGATCGATATGGCTACACCTTC. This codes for CASSGGRDRYGYTF.

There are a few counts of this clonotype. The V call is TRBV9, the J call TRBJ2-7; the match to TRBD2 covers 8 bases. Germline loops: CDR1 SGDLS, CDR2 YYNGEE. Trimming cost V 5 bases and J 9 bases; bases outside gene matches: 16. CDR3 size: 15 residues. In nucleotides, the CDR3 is TGTGCCAGCAGTATAACTAGCGGTGGGTTTACGGGGCAGTACTTC. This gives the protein CASSITSGGFTGQYF.

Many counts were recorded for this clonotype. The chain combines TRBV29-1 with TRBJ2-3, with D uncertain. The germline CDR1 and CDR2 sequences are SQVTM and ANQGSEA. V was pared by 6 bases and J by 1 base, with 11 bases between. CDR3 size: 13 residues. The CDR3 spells CSVESPGTDTQYF. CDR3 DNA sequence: TGCAGCGTGGAGTCCCCAGGCACAGATACGCAGTATTTT.

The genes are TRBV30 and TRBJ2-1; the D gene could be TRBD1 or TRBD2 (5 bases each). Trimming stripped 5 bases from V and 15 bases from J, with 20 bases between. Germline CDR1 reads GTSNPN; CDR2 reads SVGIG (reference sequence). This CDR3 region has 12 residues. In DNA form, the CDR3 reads TGTGCCTGGTCCCCTGACAGTTTTGAGGGGTTCTTC. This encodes CAWSPDSFEGFF.

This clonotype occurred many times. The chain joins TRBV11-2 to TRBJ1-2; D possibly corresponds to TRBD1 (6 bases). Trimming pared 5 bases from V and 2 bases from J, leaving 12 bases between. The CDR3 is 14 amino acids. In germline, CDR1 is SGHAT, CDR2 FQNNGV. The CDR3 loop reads CASSRIDRNYGYTF. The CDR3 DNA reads TGTGCCAGCAGCCGAATCGACAGGAACTATGGCTACACCTTC.

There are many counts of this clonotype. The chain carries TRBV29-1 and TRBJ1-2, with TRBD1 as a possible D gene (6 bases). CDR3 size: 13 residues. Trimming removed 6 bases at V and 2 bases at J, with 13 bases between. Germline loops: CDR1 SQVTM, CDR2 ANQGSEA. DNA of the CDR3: TGCAGCGTGGAACAGGGACTGAACTATGGCTACACCTTC. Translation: CSVEQGLNYGYTF.

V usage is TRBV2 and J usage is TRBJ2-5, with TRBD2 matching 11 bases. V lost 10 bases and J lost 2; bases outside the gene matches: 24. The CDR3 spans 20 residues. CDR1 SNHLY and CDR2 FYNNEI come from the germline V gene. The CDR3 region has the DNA TGTGCCACCATGTCAACCATGAAGGCTAGCGGGGGGCAGCATCAAGAGACCCAGTACTTC. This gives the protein CATMSTMKASGGQHQETQYF. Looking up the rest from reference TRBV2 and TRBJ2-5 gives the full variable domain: EPEVTQTPSHQVTQMGQEVILRCVPISNHLYFYWYRQILGQKVEFLVSFYNNEISEKSEIFDDQFSVERPDGSNFTLKIRSTKLEDSAMYFCATMSTMKASGGQHQETQYFGPGTRLLVL.

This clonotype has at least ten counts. Here the CDR3 DNA reads TGCAGTGCCCCGGGGAGGGGGCGCACAGATACGCAGTATTTT. It codes for CSAPGRGRTDTQYF. The chain has TRBV20-1 and TRBJ2-3, with D perhaps assigned TRBD1 or TRBD2 (7 bases each). CDR1 and CDR2 from the germline V gene are DFQATT and SNEGSKA (reference sequence). The CDR3 spans 14 residues. Trimming cost V 6 bases and J 1 base, with 14 bases left between them.